A single sample gave rise to the 23 T cell receptor beta chains below, sequenced in a study of naive and memory T cell subsets (dated by TCRdb to 2016 to 2017). The library was obtained by UMI-ligation and nested PCR. The sample was run on an Illumina MiSeq. The beta constant-region primer consisted of an equimolar mixture of two oligonucleotides that together covered TRBC1 and TRBC2. TCRdb reran the public reads through fastp at Q25 and MiXCR, keeping productive beta chains. For every CDR3 protein sequence, its rows merge into one entry that carries the most common genes and DNA. Within this sample are about 85,000 distinct CDR3 sequences, with 13% of them counted one time only. The ten most abundant clones make up 0.9% to 0.95% of the sample. The sample consisted of central memory CD4+ T cells from blood. The sample's cell subset or site label is to be understood as: central memory, CD45RA- CD27+. The receptors stem from a human donor in good health.

The chain uses TRBV5-1 and TRBJ2-1, with 15 bases fitting TRBD2. CDR3 length: 18 residues. Losses at the gene ends were 4 bases for V and 6 bases for J; bases not matched to a gene: 11. Germline V lookup: CDR1 SGHRS, CDR2 YFSETQ. Here the CDR3 DNA reads TGCGCCAGCAGCCGGGGACTAGCGGGAGGAATCTCTGGCAATGAGCAGTTCTTC. Amino acid sequence: CASSRGLAGGISGNEQFF.

There are many counts of this clonotype. V usage is TRBV3-1 and J usage is TRBJ1-2; D gene ambiguous. Between the trimmed V and J ends, which lost 0 bases and 6 bases, there was a span of 8 bases. The length of the CDR3 is 13 residues. The germline V gene encodes CDR1 LGHDT and CDR2 YNNKEL (reference sequence). In nucleotides, the CDR3 is TGTGCCAGCAGCCAAGATCCACGGGATGGCTACACCTTC. It specifies CASSQDPRDGYTF.

This clonotype came up a few times. The chain links TRBV6-5 to TRBJ1-1, with D tentatively TRBD1 (5 bases). The CDR3 length is 17 residues. Trimming cost V 4 bases and J 4 bases, with 22 bases left between them. The V gene's germline CDR1 is MNHEY and CDR2 SVGAGI. Written as DNA, the CDR3 is TGTGCCAGCAGTTCCCAAGGATCCTTCTCCAGGGTCACTGAAGCTTTCTTT. This sequence encodes CASSSQGSFSRVTEAFF.

In its sample, this clonotype was seen a few times. This chain uses TRBV29-1 with TRBJ2-7; D may be TRBD1 or TRBD2 (5 bases each). Germline CDR1 is SQVTM and CDR2 is ANQGSEA. There are 12 residues in the CDR3. Trimming cost V 3 bases and J 5 bases, with 11 bases left between them. For the CDR3, the DNA is TGCAGCGTTGAGCGAGGGGCCGACGAGCAGTACTTC. Translation: CSVERGADEQYF.

The table lists this clonotype with many counts. V and J are TRBV2 and TRBJ2-1; 9 bases line up with TRBD2. The J segment lost 0 bases and the V segment lost 7 bases, leaving 7 bases of the junction unmatched. Germline CDR1 is SNHLY and CDR2 is FYNNEI. This CDR3 is 16 amino acids long. This chain's CDR3 is CASILSGGSSYNEQFF. The CDR3 DNA reads as TGTGCCAGCATCCTTAGCGGGGGAAGCTCCTACAATGAGCAGTTCTTC.

At least ten counts were recorded for this clonotype. The rearrangement links TRBV6-1 to TRBJ2-7; 10 nucleotides agree with TRBD2. Germline V lookup: CDR1 MNHNS, CDR2 SASEGT. The CDR3 has 17 residues. Trimming took 6 bases from V and 0 from J; bases not matched to a gene: 11. The chain's CDR3 is CASRPWVAGGSSYEQYF. CDR3 coding DNA: TGTGCCAGCAGGCCCTGGGTAGCGGGAGGAAGCTCCTACGAGCAGTACTTC.

This clonotype was counted only a few times. This chain joins TRBV6-2 or TRBV6-3 and TRBJ2-3, with TRBD2 identical over 12 bases. The ends lost 2 bases at V and 1 base at J; junction bases unmatched: 10. The CDR3 totals 19 residues. Germline values: CDR1 MNHEY, CDR2 SVGEGT. The CDR3 nucleotides read TGTGCCAGCAGTTACATACTAGCGGGAGGCTCCACTGGCACAGATACGCAGTATTTT. Translation: CASSYILAGGSTGTDTQYF.

The rearrangement joins TRBV7-3 to TRBJ1-1, with D uncertain. Trimming took off 4 bases at V and 1 base at J, with 7 bases between the two ends. The germline V gene has CDR1 SGHTA and CDR2 FQGTGA. This CDR3 has 13 amino acids. This CDR3 is CASSSRPNTEAFF. Here the CDR3 DNA reads TGTGCCAGCAGCTCAAGGCCGAACACTGAAGCTTTCTTT.

This clonotype was counted only a few times. The rearrangement links TRBV4-1 to TRBJ2-1; D gene ambiguous. The V and J ends lost 1 base and 0 bases respectively, with 10 bases between them. The CDR3 has 16 residues. Germline values: CDR1 MGHRA, CDR2 YSYEKL. CDR3 nucleotides: TGCGCCAGCAGCCAAGTGATTGTAAGCTCCTACAATGAGCAGTTCTTC. It encodes CASSQVIVSSYNEQFF.

This clonotype was recorded a few times. Written as DNA, the CDR3 is TGCAGCGTGGCACCTACAGGACAGGGGGCTACTGAAGCTTTCTTT. Protein sequence: CSVAPTGQGATEAFF. This chain joins TRBV29-1 and TRBJ1-1; TRBD1 aligns across 11 bases. This CDR3 region has 15 residues. Germline V lookup: CDR1 SQVTM, CDR2 ANQGSEA. The junction had 11 bases not matched to a gene; V was cut back by 6 bases and J by 5 bases.

This clonotype was seen a handful of times. The chain carries TRBV7-2 and TRBJ2-7; TRBD1 matches 12 bases. Germline CDR1 and CDR2: SGHTA and FQGNSA. The CDR3 is 16 amino acids. With 4 bases clipped from V and 7 bases from J, the junction kept 11 bases outside the gene matches. CDR3 protein: CASSSGLGQGAGEQYF. In DNA form, the CDR3 reads TGTGCCAGCAGCTCCGGGCTGGGACAGGGGGCGGGAGAGCAGTACTTC.

At least ten counts were recorded for this clonotype. This chain uses TRBV12-3 or TRBV12-4 with TRBJ2-4; possibly TRBD2 for D (7 bases). V dropped 5 bases and J dropped 8 bases, with 16 bases sitting between them. CDR3 length: 14 amino acids. The CDR3 region is CASSTYQGRDIQYF. CDR3 DNA: TGTGCCAGCAGTACTTATCAGGGGAGGGACATTCAGTACTTC.

The chain carries TRBV7-2 and TRBJ2-2; 7 positions agree with TRBD2. The CDR3 consists of 13 residues. Trimming removed 8 bases from V and 2 bases from J; junction bases left unmatched: 2. The germline V gene has CDR1 SGHTA and CDR2 FQGNSA. CDR3 sequence: CASRGRNTGELFF. The CDR3 DNA sequence: TGTGCCAGCCGCGGGAGAAACACCGGGGAGCTGTTTTTT.

This chain uses TRBV7-9 with TRBJ2-3, with D possibly being TRBD2 (6 bases). The germline V and J ends were trimmed by 2 bases and 5 bases, with 11 bases remaining between them. The V gene's germline CDR1 is SEHNR and CDR2 FQNEAQ (reference sequence). The CDR3 covers 14 residues. CDR3 nucleotide sequence: TGTGCCAGCAGCTTAACGGGAGTCGTAGATACGCAGTATTTT. Translated, it gives CASSLTGVVDTQYF. Based on the CDR3 plus reference TRBV7-9 and TRBJ2-3, the full variable domain is DTGVSQNPRHKITKRGQNVTFRCDPISEHNRLYWYRQTLGQGPEFLTYFQNEAQLEKSRLLSDRFSAERPKGSFSTLEIQRTEQGDSAMYLCASSLTGVVDTQYFGPGTRLTVL.

This clonotype was seen a few times. The V gene is TRBV20-1, the J gene TRBJ1-4, with 8 positions matching TRBD1. V dropped 3 bases and J dropped 8; count of bases not matched to a gene: 5. CDR3 length equals 13 residues. Germline V gene data show CDR1 as DFQATT and CDR2 as SNEGSKA (reference sequence). CDR3: CSASVTGVEKLFF. The CDR3, as DNA: TGCAGTGCTAGCGTGACAGGGGTCGAAAAACTGTTTTTT.

This clonotype was detected a few times. The chain employs TRBV10-3 and TRBJ2-7, with D possibly TRBD1 on 5 matching bases. V shed 5 bases and J shed 0 bases, with 8 bases lying between them. CDR1 ENHRY and CDR2 SYGVKD come from the germline V gene. This CDR3 spans 13 amino acids. CDR3 nucleotide sequence: TGTGCCATCAGTTGGGGCAGCTCCTACGAGCAGTACTTC. It is translated as CAISWGSSYEQYF.

The V call is TRBV18, the J call TRBJ2-7; the D gene could be TRBD1 or TRBD2 (5 bases each). The CDR3 contains 14 residues. Deletions cut 5 bases from V and 2 bases from J, with 13 bases between. Germline V gene lookup returns CDR1 KGHSH and CDR2 LQKENI. The CDR3 coding sequence is TGTGCCAGCTCAGAAGGGCAGGGAGCCTACGAGCAGTACTTC. This codes for CASSEGQGAYEQYF.

This clonotype appeared a few times. V is TRBV6-6 and J is TRBJ1-5, with D unclear. The CDR3 sequence is 13 residues long. Per germline, CDR1 MNHNY and CDR2 SVGAGI (reference sequence). V dropped 4 bases and J dropped 2 bases, with 6 bases sitting between them. The CDR3 DNA follows: TGTGCCAGCAGTTGGCCAGGCAATCAGCCCCAGCATTTT. Translation gives CASSWPGNQPQHF.

This chain connects TRBV7-9 to TRBJ2-3; 12 bases are shared with TRBD2. Germline CDR1 and CDR2: SEHNR and FQNEAQ (reference sequence). The CDR3 has 19 amino acids. J lost 0 bases, V lost 5 bases, and 12 bases had no gene match. The CDR3 is CASSVFRLAGVRSTDTQYF. The CDR3 region has the DNA TGTGCCAGCAGCGTATTTCGACTAGCGGGAGTGAGGAGCACAGATACGCAGTATTTT.

This rearrangement joins TRBV6-5 to TRBJ2-1; 14 nucleotides agree with TRBD2. This CDR3 spans 20 amino acids. V shed 6 bases, J shed 1 base, and the junction held 14 bases outside the gene matches. The germline V gene encodes CDR1 MNHEY and CDR2 SVGAGI. The CDR3 nucleotides read TGTGCCAGCAGCCGAGGGGCGACTAGCGGGAGGGCCTCATCCTACAATGAGCAGTTCTTC. Translating gives CASSRGATSGRASSYNEQFF.

This clonotype occurred a few times. The chain couples TRBV28 to TRBJ2-1; the match to TRBD2 covers 7 bases. V dropped 4 bases and J dropped 9; count of bases not matched to a gene: 15. Germline V gene data show CDR1 as MDHEN and CDR2 as SYDVKM. The CDR3 is 16 amino acids. The CDR3 protein is CASSSSKRGRTGEQFF. Here the CDR3 DNA reads TGTGCCAGCAGTTCCTCCAAGCGCGGGAGAACAGGTGAGCAGTTCTTC.

The gene calls are TRBV5-1 and TRBJ1-6; D not certain. CDR3 size: 13 residues. Trimming removed 4 bases at V and 7 bases at J, with 9 bases between. The germline gives CDR1 SGHRS, CDR2 YFSETQ. The CDR3 nucleotides are TGCGCCAGCAGCGAAGGGCTGAATTCACCCCTCCACTTT. Translation gives CASSEGLNSPLHF. Combining the CDR3 with reference TRBV5-1 and TRBJ1-6 gives the whole variable domain KAGVTQTPRYLIKTRGQQVTLSCSPISGHRSVSWYQQTPGQGLQFLFEYFSETQRNKGNFPGRFSGRQFSNSRSEMNVSTLELGDSALYLCASSEGLNSPLHFGNGTRLTVT.

This clonotype occurred many times. V usage is TRBV7-8 and J usage is TRBJ2-3; D possibly uses TRBD1 or TRBD2 (5 bases each). V was shortened by 1 base and J by 8 bases, with 16 bases between the two germline ends. The CDR3 spans 15 residues. CDR1 SGHVS and CDR2 FQNEAQ come from the germline V gene. The CDR3 nucleotides are TGTGCCAGCAGCTTAGTTGGCGGTCGGGACGGTACGCAGTATTTT. Translated: CASSLVGGRDGTQYF.